The source of this T cell receptor (beta chain) is a study of cytomegalovirus exposure and HLA in healthy donors. Primers for the PCR totalled 60 Vbeta and 13 Jbeta. TCRdb's table, derived via immunoSEQ multiplex PCR, lists solely in-frame clones and lacks some. Here the sample spans about 180,000 clones, about 82% being singletons. The V gene end was trimmed by 5 bases and the J gene end by 2 bases; junction bases not matched to a gene: 10. The CDR3 runs 15 residues. Germline V CDR1 and CDR2: SGHNT, YYREEE (reference sequence). This clone was picked up one time. This clonotype was sampled from a woman between 45 and 65 years old in good health and CMV-seropositive. The chain joins TRBV5-4 to TRBJ2-7; 7 bases line up with TRBD2. The sample consisted of PBMCs. The CDR3 bases are TGTGCCAGCAGTCTAGGGTGGGGGGGAGCCTACGAGCAGTACTTC. It encodes CASSLGWGGAYEQYF.